The rows below give T cell receptor beta chains drawn from one sample of a study of blood T cells in healthy people across ages. TCRdb re-called the 5' RACE reads with MiXCR, one entry per CDR3 protein. The table lists more than 800,000 distinct CDR3 sequences, roughly 45% of them singletons. The sample was blood. The receptor source for this set is an older woman in good health. Both conserved end residues are part of each CDR3. A D gene is named only where the DNA matches it firmly. Some rows mark clone size as missing; the rest say once, few, many or name a class of expanded clone.

-,TRBJ2-1,TRBD2,TRBV12-3/TRBV12-4,CTSSFGTSGRGDEQFF,TGTACCAGCAGTTTCGGGACTAGCGGGAGGGGCGATGAGCAGTTCTTC
-,TRBJ1-5,-,TRBV7-9,CVSSLVLSGNQPQHF,TGTGTCAGCAGCTTAGTTCTCTCGGGCAATCAGCCCCAGCATTTT
-,TRBJ2-5,TRBD1,TRBV7-9,CASRQGGETQYF,TGTGCCAGCAGACAGGGGGGAGAGACCCAGTACTTC
-,TRBJ1-5,-,TRBV29-1,CSVVRPPPGPKIYSNQPQHF,TGCAGCGTTGTTAGGCCCCCTCCGGGACCCAAAATTTATAGCAATCAGCCCCAGCATTTT
few,TRBJ2-7,-,TRBV5-5,CASSPGTRAGNYEQYF,TGTGCCAGCAGTCCGGGGACCAGGGCCGGGAACTACGAGCAGTACTTC
few,TRBJ2-7,-,TRBV29-1,CSVVGTGRSYEQYF,TGCAGCGTTGTAGGAACGGGGCGTTCCTACGAGCAGTACTTC
-,TRBJ1-2,TRBD1,TRBV7-9,CASSLARTGANYGYTF,TGTGCCAGCAGCTTAGCGAGGACAGGGGCAAACTATGGCTACACCTTC
-,TRBJ2-1,-,TRBV3-1,CASSLPGTQSYNEQFF,TGTGCCAGCAGCCTCCCTGGGACACAGTCCTACAATGAGCAGTTCTTC
-,TRBJ2-3,-,TRBV25-1,CASLKGAGPSTDTQYF,TGTGCCAGCCTGAAGGGCGCGGGTCCAAGCACAGATACGCAGTATTTT
-,TRBJ2-7,TRBD2,TRBV11-2,CASSLGLGEGYEQYF,TGTGCCAGCAGCTTAGGTCTGGGGGAGGGGTACGAGCAGTACTTC
-,TRBJ1-2,TRBD1,TRBV15,CATSRGTGTDYGYTF,TGTGCCACCAGCAGAGGAACCGGGACAGACTATGGCTACACCTTC
many,TRBJ2-1,TRBD2,TRBV7-2,CASSSRLAGGPGEQFF,TGTGCCAGCAGCTCCCGACTAGCGGGAGGGCCGGGTGAGCAGTTCTTC
few,TRBJ2-7,TRBD1,TRBV5-1,CASSYTPGQGYEQYF,TGCGCCAGCAGCTACACCCCGGGACAGGGATACGAGCAGTACTTC
many,TRBJ1-2,TRBD1,TRBV7-9,CASSPGGEGGYTF,TGTGCCAGCAGCCCAGGGGGCGAGGGTGGCTACACCTTC
few,TRBJ2-7,-,TRBV10-3,CAISEKRNEQYF,TGTGCCATCAGTGAAAAACGGAACGAGCAGTACTTC
few,TRBJ2-1,-,TRBV5-1,CASSLAGPDNEQFF,TGCGCCAGCAGCTTGGCGGGACCGGACAATGAGCAGTTCTTC
few,TRBJ2-3,TRBD2,TRBV5-6,CASSFDGGRAADTQYF,TGTGCCAGCAGCTTCGATGGCGGGAGGGCCGCAGATACGCAGTATTTT
-,TRBJ2-1,-,TRBV5-1,CASSSEGSYNEQFF,TGCGCCAGCAGCTCCGAGGGCTCCTACAATGAGCAGTTCTTC
-,TRBJ2-5,-,TRBV5-1,CASSLASVGREQYF,TGCGCCAGCAGCTTGGCGAGCGTGGGGAGAGAGCAGTACTTC
-,TRBJ2-5,-,TRBV11-2,CASFPDGGEQETQYF,TGTGCCAGTTTCCCGGATGGCGGAGAACAAGAGACCCAGTACTTC
few,TRBJ2-3,TRBD2,TRBV5-6,CASSLQAGAQGDTQYF,TGTGCCAGCAGCTTGCAAGCGGGAGCCCAAGGTGATACGCAGTATTTT
once,TRBJ2-5,TRBD2,TRBV10-3,CAVSAWTSGDQETQYF,TGTGCCGTCAGTGCCTGGACTAGCGGGGACCAAGAGACCCAGTACTTC
-,TRBJ2-5,TRBD2,TRBV24-1,CATSVLLAGGNQETQYF,TGTGCCACCAGTGTACTCCTAGCGGGAGGCAACCAAGAGACCCAGTACTTC
-,TRBJ2-7,-,TRBV28,CASSTRSGPLEQYF,TGTGCCAGCAGTACCCGGAGCGGGCCCCTCGAGCAGTACTTC
-,TRBJ2-7,-,TRBV13,CASSRRAGKTYEQYF,TGTGCCAGCAGCCGCCGTGCCGGAAAGACCTACGAGCAGTACTTC
-,TRBJ2-3,TRBD2,TRBV24-1,CATSGTGLAGARTETQYF,TGTGCCACCAGTGGAACGGGACTAGCGGGAGCACGGACAGAGACGCAGTATTTT
-,TRBJ2-3,TRBD1,TRBV11-2,CASSSIGQGASTDTQYF,TGTGCCAGCAGCTCGATAGGACAGGGTGCAAGCACAGATACGCAGTATTTT
-,TRBJ2-1,TRBD2,TRBV4-2,CASSLAPGLAGDGQFF,TGTGCCAGCAGCCTCGCACCGGGACTAGCGGGAGACGGGCAGTTCTTC
-,TRBJ1-1,-,TRBV6-6,CASSYLQQGLGTEAFF,TGTGCCAGCAGTTACCTCCAACAGGGACTGGGGACTGAAGCTTTCTTT
once,TRBJ2-5,-,TRBV3-1,CASSHSDRNQETQYF,TGTGCCAGCAGCCATAGTGACAGGAACCAAGAGACCCAGTACTTC
few,TRBJ2-3,-,TRBV25-1,CASSVQGATDTQYF,TGTGCCAGCAGTGTACAGGGAGCCACAGATACGCAGTATTTT
once,TRBJ2-5,TRBD2,TRBV10-3,CAISVRLAGAEQYF,TGTGCCATCAGTGTCAGACTAGCGGGGGCTGAGCAGTACTTC
-,TRBJ2-5,TRBD2,TRBV27,CASRLAANEQYF,TGTGCCAGCCGACTAGCGGCAAATGAGCAGTACTTC
few,TRBJ2-7,-,TRBV2,CASRRSRHSEAGAQYF,TGTGCCAGCAGACGTTCACGTCACTCGGAGGCAGGGGCCCAGTACTTC
-,TRBJ2-1,-,TRBV6-6,CASSTSQGWQFF,-
-,TRBJ2-7,-,TRBV4-2,CASSQVGTTYEQYF,TGTGCCAGCAGCCAGGTTGGGACAACTTACGAGCAGTACTTC
-,TRBJ2-1,TRBD2,TRBV5-1,CASSLGLASLNEQFF,TGCGCCAGCAGCTTGGGACTAGCTAGTCTCAATGAGCAGTTCTTC
-,TRBJ2-7,TRBD1,TRBV28,CASSPSTGEAPGEQYF,TGTGCCAGCAGTCCCTCGACAGGGGAGGCTCCCGGCGAGCAGTACTTC
-,TRBJ1-5,TRBD1,TRBV27,CASSQGVSNQPQHF,TGTGCCAGCAGTCAGGGGGTCAGCAATCAGCCCCAGCATTTT
-,TRBJ2-5,-,TRBV6-5,CASSFVSGQETQYF,TGTGCCAGCAGTTTTGTTAGCGGACAAGAGACCCAGTACTTC
-,TRBJ2-7,TRBD1,TRBV12-3/TRBV12-4,CASKWGTGPYEQYF,TGTGCCAGCAAATGGGGGACAGGGCCCTACGAGCAGTACTTC
few,TRBJ2-7,TRBD2,TRBV6-2/TRBV6-3,CASSRAGGSSYEQYF,TGTGCCAGCAGTCGCGCGGGAGGCTCCTCCTACGAGCAGTACTTC
-,TRBJ2-3,-,TRBV9,CASSVVPADTQYF,TGTGCCAGCAGCGTAGTCCCTGCGGATACGCAGTATTTT
-,TRBJ2-1,TRBD1,TRBV20-1,CSARRQGARNGQFF,TGCAGTGCTAGGAGGCAGGGGGCTCGGAATGGGCAGTTCTTC
few,TRBJ2-1,TRBD2,TRBV18,CASSPRAGVENEQFF,TGTGCCAGCTCACCACGTGCGGGAGTCGAGAATGAGCAGTTCTTC
-,TRBJ2-5,-,TRBV5-1,CASSLVPGGETQYF,TGCGCCAGCAGCTTGGTCCCAGGGGGGGAGACCCAGTACTTC
-,TRBJ1-1,-,TRBV24-1,CATSDAGIDTEAFF,TGTGCCACCAGTGATGCAGGGATTGACACTGAAGCTTTCTTT
few,TRBJ2-1,TRBD2,TRBV9,CASSVGPGGIYNEQFF,TGTGCCAGCAGCGTAGGTCCGGGGGGAATATACAATGAGCAGTTCTTC
-,TRBJ1-5,TRBD1,TRBV27,CASRPGQGESQPQHF,TGTGCCAGCAGACCGGGACAGGGGGAATCTCAGCCCCAGCATTTT
-,TRBJ1-1,-,TRBV3-1,CASTQWGGTEAFF,TGTGCCAGCACCCAGTGGGGGGGTACTGAAGCTTTCTTT
many,TRBJ2-3,TRBD1,TRBV7-2,CASSLDRSKDTQYF,TGTGCCAGCAGCTTGGACAGGTCCAAAGATACGCAGTATTTT
-,TRBJ2-7,-,TRBV10-3,CAIRSGGSRYERYF,TGTGCCATCAGGTCGGGGGGCAGTCGCTACGAGCGGTACTTC